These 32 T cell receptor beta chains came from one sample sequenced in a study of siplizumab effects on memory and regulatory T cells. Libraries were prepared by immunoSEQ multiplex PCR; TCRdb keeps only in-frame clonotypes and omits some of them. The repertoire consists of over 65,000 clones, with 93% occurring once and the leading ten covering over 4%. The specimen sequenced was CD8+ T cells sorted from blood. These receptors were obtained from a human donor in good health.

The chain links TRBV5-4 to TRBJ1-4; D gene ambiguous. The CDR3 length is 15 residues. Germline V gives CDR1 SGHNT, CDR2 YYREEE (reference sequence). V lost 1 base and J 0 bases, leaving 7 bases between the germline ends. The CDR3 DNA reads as TGTGCCAGCAGCTTGAGTGGAGCAACTAATGAAAAACTGTTTTTT. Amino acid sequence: CASSLSGATNEKLFF.

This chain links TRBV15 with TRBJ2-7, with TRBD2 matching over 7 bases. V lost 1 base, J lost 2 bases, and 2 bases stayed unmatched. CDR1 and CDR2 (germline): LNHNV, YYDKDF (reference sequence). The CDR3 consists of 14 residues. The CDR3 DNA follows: TGTGCCACCAGCAGAGGGGGGGGACCCTACGAGCAGTACTTC. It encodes CATSRGGGPYEQYF.

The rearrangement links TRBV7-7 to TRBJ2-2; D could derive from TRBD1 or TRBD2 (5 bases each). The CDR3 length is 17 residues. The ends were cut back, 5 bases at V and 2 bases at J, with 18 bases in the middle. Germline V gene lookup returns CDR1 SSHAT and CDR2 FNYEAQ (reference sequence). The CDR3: CASSPSPGTLNTGELFF. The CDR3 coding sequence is TGTGCCAGCAGCCCGTCACCAGGGACCCTTAACACCGGGGAGCTGTTTTTT.

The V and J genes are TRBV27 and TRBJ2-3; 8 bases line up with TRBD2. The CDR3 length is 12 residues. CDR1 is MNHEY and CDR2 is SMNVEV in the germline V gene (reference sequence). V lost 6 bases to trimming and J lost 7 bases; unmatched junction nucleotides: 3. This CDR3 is CASSGGAHTQYF. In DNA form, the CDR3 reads TGTGCCAGCAGCGGGGGGGCACATACGCAGTATTTT.

The CDR3: CAFGGAYNEQFF. CDR3 DNA: TGTGCCTTCGGGGGGGCCTACAATGAGCAGTTCTTC. The chain combines TRBV30 with TRBJ2-1; 8 nucleotides match TRBD2. The CDR3 totals 12 residues. V lost 7 bases, J lost 2 bases, and 1 base stayed unmatched. Per germline, CDR1 GTSNPN and CDR2 SVGIG (reference sequence).

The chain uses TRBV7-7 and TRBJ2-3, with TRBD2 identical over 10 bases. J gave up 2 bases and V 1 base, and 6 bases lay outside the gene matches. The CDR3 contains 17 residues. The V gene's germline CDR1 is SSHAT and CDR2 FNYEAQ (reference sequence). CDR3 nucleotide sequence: TGTGCCAGCAGCTTAGGGTTTAGCGGGGGGACCACAGATACGCAGTATTTT. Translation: CASSLGFSGGTTDTQYF. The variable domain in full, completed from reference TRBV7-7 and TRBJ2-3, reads GAGVSQSPRYKVTKRGQDVTLRCDPISSHATLYWYQQALGQGPEFLTYFNYEAQPDKSGLPSDRFSAERPEGSISTLTIQRTEQRDSAMYRCASSLGFSGGTTDTQYFGPGTRLTVL.

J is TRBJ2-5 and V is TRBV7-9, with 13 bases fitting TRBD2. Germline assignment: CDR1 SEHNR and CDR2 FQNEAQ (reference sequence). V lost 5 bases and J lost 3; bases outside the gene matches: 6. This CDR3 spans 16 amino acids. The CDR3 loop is CASSQGLAGSEETQYF. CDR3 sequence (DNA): TGTGCCAGCAGCCAGGGACTAGCGGGGTCGGAAGAGACCCAGTACTTC.

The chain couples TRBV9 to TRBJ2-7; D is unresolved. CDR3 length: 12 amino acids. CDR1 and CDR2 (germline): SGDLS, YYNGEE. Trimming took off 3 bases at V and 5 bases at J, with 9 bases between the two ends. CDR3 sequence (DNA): TGTGCCAGCAGCGACCCCTCTCACGAGCAGTACTTC. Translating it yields CASSDPSHEQYF.

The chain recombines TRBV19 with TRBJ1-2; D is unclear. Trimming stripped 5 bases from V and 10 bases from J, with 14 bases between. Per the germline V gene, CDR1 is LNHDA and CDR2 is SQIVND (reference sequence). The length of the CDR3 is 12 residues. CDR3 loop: CASSSPPDPYTF. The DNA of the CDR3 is TGTGCCAGTAGTTCACCCCCGGACCCCTACACCTTC.

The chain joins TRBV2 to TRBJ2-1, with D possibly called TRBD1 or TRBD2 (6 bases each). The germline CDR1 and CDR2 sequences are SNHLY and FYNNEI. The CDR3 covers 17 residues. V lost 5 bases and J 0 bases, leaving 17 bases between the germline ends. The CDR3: CASSTEGGLVSYNEQFF. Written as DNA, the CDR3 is TGTGCCAGCAGTACCGAAGGGGGACTCGTCTCCTACAATGAGCAGTTCTTC.

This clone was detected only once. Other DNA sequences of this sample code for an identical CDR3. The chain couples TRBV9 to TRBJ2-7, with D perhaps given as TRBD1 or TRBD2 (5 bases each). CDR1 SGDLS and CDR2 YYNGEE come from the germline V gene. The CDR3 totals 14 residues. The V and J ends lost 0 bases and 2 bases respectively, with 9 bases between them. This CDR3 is CASSVGGGTYEQYF. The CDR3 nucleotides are TGTGCCAGCAGCGTAGGTGGGGGTACCTACGAGCAGTACTTC.

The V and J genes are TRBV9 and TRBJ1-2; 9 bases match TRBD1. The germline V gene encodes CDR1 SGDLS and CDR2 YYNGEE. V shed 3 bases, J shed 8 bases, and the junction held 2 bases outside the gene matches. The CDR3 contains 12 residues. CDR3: CASSGTGEGYTF. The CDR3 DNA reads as TGTGCCAGCAGCGGGACAGGGGAGGGCTACACCTTC.

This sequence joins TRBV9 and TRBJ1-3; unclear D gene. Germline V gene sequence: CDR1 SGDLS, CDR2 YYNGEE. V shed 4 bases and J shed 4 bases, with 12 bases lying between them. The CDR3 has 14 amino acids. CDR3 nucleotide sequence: TGTGCCAGCAGCCTTTTTCTACCCGGAAACACCATATATTTT. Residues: CASSLFLPGNTIYF.

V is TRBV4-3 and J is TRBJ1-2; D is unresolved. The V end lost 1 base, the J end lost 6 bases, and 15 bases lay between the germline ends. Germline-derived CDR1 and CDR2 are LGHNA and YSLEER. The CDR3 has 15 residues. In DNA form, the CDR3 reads TGCGCCAGCAGCCAAGTTACGGGGATGAGCGATGGCTACACCTTC. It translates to CASSQVTGMSDGYTF.

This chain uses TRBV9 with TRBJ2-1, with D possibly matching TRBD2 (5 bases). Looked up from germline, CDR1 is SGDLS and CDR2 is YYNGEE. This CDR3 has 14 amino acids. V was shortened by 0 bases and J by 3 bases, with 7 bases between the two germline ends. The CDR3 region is CASSVAGDYNEQFF. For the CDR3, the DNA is TGTGCCAGCAGCGTAGCCGGGGACTACAATGAGCAGTTCTTC.

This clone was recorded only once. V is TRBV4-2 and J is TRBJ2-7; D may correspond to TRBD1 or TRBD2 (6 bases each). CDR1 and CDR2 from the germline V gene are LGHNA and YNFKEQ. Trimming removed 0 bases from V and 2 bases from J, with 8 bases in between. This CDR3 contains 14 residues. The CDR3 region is CASSQDRGAYEQYF. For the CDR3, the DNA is TGTGCCAGCAGCCAAGATAGGGGGGCCTACGAGCAGTACTTC.

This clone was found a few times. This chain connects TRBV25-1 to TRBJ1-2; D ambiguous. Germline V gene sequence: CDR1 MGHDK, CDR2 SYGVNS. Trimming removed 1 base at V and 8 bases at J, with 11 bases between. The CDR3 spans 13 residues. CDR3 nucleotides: TGTGCCAGCAGTGAATGGGGTTTTAAGGGCTACACCTTC. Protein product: CASSEWGFKGYTF.

The CDR3 DNA sequence: TGTGCCAGCAGCGGTACGGGACAGGGTAATAGTGAAGCTTTCTTT. It encodes CASSGTGQGNSEAFF. This chain uses TRBV7-9 with TRBJ1-1; 9 bases agree with TRBD1. The CDR3 is 15 amino acids. The germline gives CDR1 SEHNR, CDR2 FQNEAQ (reference sequence). V dropped 5 bases and J dropped 7; count of bases not matched to a gene: 11.

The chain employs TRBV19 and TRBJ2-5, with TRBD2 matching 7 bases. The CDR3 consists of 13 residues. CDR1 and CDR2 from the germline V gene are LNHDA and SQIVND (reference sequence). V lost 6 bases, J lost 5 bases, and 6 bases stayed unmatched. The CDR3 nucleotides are TGTGCCAGTAGCACGGGACTATGGGAGACCCAGTACTTC. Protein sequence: CASSTGLWETQYF.

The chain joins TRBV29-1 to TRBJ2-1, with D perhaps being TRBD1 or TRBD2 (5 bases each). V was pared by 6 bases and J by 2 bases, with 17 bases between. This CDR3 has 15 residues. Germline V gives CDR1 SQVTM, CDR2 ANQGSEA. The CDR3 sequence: CSVRDGGSTYNEQFF. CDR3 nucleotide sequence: TGCAGCGTCCGGGACGGTGGATCGACCTACAATGAGCAGTTCTTC.

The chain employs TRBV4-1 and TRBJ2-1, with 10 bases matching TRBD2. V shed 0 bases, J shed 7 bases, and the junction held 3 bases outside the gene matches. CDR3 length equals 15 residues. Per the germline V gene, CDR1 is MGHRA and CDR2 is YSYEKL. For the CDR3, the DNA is TGCGCCAGCAGCCAAGAGCCTAGCGGGGGTAATGAGCAGTTCTTC. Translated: CASSQEPSGGNEQFF.

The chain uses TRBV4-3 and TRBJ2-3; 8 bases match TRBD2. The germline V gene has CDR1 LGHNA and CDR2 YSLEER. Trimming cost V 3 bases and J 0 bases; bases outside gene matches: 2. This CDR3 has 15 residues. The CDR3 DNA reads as TGCGCCAGCAGCCACGGGGGGGGAAGCACAGATACGCAGTATTTT. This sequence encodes CASSHGGGSTDTQYF.

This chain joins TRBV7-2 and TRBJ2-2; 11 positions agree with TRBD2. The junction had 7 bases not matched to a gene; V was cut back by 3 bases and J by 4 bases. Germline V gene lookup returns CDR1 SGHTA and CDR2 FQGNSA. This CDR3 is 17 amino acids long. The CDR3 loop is CASSFHLAGGSTGELFF. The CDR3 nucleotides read TGTGCCAGCAGCTTCCATCTAGCGGGGGGAAGCACCGGGGAGCTGTTTTTT.

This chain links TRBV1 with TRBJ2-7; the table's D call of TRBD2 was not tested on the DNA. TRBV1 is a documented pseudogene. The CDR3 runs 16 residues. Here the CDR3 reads CTSSPWFGSESYEQYF. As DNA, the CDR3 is TGCACCAGCAGCCCGTGGTTTGGTTCTGAGTCCTACGAGCAGTACTTC.

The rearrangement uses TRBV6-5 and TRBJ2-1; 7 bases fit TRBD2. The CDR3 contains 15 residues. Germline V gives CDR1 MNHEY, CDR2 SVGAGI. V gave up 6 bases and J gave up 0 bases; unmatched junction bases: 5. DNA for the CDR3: TGTGCCAGCAGCGAACTAGCGAGCTCCTACAATGAGCAGTTCTTC. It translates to CASSELASSYNEQFF.

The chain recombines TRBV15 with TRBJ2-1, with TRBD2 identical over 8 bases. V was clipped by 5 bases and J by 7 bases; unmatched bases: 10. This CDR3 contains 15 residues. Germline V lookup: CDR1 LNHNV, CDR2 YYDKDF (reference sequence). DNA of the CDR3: TGTGCCACCAGCCCACCGGGACTAGGTCTGAATGAGCAGTTCTTC. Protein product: CATSPPGLGLNEQFF.

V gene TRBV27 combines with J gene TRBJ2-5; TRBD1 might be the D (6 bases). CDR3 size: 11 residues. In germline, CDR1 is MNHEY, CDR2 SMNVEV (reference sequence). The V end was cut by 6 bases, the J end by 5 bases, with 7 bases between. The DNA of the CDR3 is TGTGCCAGCAGACAGGGTGAGACCCAGTACTTC. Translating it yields CASRQGETQYF.

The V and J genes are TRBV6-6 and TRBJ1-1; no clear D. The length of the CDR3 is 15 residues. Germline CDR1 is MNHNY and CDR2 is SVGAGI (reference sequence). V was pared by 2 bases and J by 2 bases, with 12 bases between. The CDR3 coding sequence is TGTGCCAGCAGTTACCTCGGAACGGCTAACACTGAAGCTTTCTTT. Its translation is CASSYLGTANTEAFF.

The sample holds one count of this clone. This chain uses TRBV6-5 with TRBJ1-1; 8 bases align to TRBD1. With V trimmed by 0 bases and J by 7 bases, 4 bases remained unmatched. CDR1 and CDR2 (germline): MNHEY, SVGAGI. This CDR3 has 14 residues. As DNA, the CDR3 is TGTGCCAGCAGTTACTCTTCAGGGGGCAATGAAGCTTTCTTT. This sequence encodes CASSYSSGGNEAFF.

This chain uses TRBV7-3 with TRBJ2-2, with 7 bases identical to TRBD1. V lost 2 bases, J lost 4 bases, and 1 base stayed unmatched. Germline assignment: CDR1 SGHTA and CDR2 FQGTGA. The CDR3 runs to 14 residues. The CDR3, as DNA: TGTGCCAGCAGCTTATCAGGGGGCACCGGGGAGCTGTTTTTT. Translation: CASSLSGGTGELFF.

For the CDR3, the DNA is TGTGCCAGCAGCCAAGTTAGTGGCACAGATACGCAGTATTTT. The encoded protein is CASSQVSGTDTQYF. V usage is TRBV4-2 and J usage is TRBJ2-3; D is ambiguous. Trimming took off 1 base at V and 1 base at J, with 6 bases between the two ends. CDR3 length equals 14 residues. Per germline, CDR1 LGHNA and CDR2 YNFKEQ.

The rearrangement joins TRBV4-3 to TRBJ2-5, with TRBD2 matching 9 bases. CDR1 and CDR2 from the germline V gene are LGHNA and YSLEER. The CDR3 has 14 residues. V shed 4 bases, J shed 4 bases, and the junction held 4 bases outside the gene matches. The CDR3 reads CASSPSGATETQYF. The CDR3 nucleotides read TGCGCCAGCAGCCCTAGCGGGGCTACAGAGACCCAGTACTTC.